Listed here is a single T cell receptor (beta chain). The record originates from a study of T cell changes during pregnancy in multiple sclerosis. The data were produced by immunoSEQ multiplex PCR, yet TCRdb's version contains in-frame clones alone and is incomplete. The table lists tens of thousands of clones, approximately 92% of them singletons. The receptor comes from a female donor with multiple sclerosis, enrolled in a pregnancy study. Material: CD4+ T cells from peripheral blood mononuclear cells, obtained in the third trimester of pregnancy.

DNA of the CDR3: TGCGCCAGCAGCGGCGCGGGAGGATGGTCAGAGACCCAGTACTTC. This translates into CASSGAGGWSETQYF. The V gene is TRBV5-1, the J gene TRBJ2-5; 8 bases map to TRBD2. V lost 4 bases, J lost 4 bases, and 9 bases stayed unmatched. The CDR3 is made up of 15 amino acids. Germline CDR1 and CDR2: SGHRS and YFSETQ.